This TCR beta chain was sequenced in a study of blood T cell repertoires in COVID-19. Germline CDR1 reads LGHNT; CDR2 reads FRNRAP. This CDR3 is 14 amino acids long. V dropped 6 bases and J dropped 9; count of bases not matched to a gene: 6. Only in-frame clones appear in the TCRdb table, and some are missing; sequencing was by immunoSEQ multiplex PCR. The table records 350,000 to 450,000 clones, 65% to 90% of them present only once. The sequenced sample was peripheral blood. The chain employs TRBV12-5 and TRBJ1-6, with 9 bases fitting TRBD1. This receptor was obtained from an older woman with COVID-19, enrolled during active disease. As DNA, the CDR3 is TGTGCTAGTGGCCCCGGGACAGGGTTTTCACCCCTCCACTTT. Amino acids: CASGPGTGFSPLHF. Filled out from reference TRBV12-5 and TRBJ1-6, the complete variable domain reads DARVTQTPRHKVTEMGQEVTMRCQPILGHNTVFWYRQTMMQGLELLAYFRNRAPLDDSGMPKDRFSAEMPDATLATLKIQPSEPRDSAVYFCASGPGTGFSPLHFGNGTRLTVT.